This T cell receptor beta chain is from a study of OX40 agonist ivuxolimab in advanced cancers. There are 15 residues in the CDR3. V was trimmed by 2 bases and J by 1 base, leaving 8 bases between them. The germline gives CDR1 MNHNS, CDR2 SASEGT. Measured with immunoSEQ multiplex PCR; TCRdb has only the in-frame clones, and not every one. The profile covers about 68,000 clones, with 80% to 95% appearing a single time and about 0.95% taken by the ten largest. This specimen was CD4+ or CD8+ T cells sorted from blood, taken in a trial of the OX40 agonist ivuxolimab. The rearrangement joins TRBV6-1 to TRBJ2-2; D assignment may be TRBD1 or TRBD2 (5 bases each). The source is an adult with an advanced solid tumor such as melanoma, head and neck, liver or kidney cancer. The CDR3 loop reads CASSERDVNTGELFF. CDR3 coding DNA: TGTGCCAGCAGTGAAAGGGACGTGAACACCGGGGAGCTGTTTTTT.